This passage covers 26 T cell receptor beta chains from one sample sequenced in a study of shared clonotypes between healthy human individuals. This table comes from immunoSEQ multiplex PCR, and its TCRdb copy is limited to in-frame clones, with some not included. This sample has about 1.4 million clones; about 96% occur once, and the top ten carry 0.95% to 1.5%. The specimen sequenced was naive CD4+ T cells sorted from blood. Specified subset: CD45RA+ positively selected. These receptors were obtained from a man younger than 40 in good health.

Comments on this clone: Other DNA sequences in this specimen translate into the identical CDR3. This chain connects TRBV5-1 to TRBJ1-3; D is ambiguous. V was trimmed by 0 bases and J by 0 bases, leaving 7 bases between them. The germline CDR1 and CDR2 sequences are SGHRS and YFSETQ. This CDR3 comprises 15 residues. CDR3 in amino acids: CASSLGRSSGNTIYF. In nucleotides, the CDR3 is TGCGCCAGCAGCTTGGGGCGAAGCTCTGGAAACACCATATATTTT.

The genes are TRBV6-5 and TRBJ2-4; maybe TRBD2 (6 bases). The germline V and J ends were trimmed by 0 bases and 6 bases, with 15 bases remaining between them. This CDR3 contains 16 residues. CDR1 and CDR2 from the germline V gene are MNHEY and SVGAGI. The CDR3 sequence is CASSYSGGSGRNIQYF. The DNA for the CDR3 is TGTGCCAGCAGTTACTCGGGGGGTTCAGGACGAAACATTCAGTACTTC.

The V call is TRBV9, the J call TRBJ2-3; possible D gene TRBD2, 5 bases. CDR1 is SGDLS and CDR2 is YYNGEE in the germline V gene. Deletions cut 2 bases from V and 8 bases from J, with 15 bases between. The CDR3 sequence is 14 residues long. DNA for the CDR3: TGTGCCAGCAGCGTTGCTCTACTAGGCCCTACGCAGTATTTT. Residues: CASSVALLGPTQYF.

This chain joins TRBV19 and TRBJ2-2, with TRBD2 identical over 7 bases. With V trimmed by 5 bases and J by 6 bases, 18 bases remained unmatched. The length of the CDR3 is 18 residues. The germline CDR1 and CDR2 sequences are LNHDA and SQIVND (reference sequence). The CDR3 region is CASSLYGPGGRPAGELFF. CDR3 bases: TGTGCCAGTAGTTTGTACGGTCCAGGCGGGAGACCAGCCGGGGAGCTGTTTTTT.

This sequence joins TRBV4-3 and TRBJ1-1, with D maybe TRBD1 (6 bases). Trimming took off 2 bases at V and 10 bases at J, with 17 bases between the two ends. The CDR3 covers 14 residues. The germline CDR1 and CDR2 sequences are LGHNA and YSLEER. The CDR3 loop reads CASSQIGPRGGAFF. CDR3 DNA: TGCGCCAGCAGCCAAATTGGGCCCAGAGGGGGAGCTTTCTTT.

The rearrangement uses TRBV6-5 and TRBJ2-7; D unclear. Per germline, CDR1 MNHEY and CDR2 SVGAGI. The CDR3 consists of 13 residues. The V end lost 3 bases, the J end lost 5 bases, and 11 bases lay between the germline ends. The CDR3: CASSYKVDDEQYF. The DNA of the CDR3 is TGTGCCAGCAGTTATAAAGTCGACGACGAGCAGTACTTC.

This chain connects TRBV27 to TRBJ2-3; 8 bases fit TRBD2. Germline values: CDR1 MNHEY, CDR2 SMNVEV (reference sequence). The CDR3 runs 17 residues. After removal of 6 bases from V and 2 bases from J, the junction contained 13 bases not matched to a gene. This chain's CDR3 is CASSSQLAADVTDTQYF. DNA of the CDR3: TGTGCCAGCAGCTCCCAACTAGCGGCAGACGTCACAGATACGCAGTATTTT.

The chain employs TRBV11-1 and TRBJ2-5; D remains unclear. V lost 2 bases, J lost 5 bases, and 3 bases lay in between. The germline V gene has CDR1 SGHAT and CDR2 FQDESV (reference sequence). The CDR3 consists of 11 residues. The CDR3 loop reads CASSLFETQYF. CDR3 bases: TGTGCCAGCAGCTTATTTGAGACCCAGTACTTC.

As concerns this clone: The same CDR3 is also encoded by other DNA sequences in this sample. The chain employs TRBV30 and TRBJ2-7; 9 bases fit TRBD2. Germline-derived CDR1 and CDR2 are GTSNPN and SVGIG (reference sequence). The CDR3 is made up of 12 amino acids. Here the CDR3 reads CAWASGTHEQYF. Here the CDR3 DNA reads TGTGCTTGGGCTAGCGGGACGCACGAGCAGTACTTC.

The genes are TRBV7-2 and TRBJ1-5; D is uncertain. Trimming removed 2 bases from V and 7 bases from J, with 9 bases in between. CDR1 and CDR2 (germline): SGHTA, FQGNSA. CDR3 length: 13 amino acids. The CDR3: CASSLRVSQPQHF. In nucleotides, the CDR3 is TGTGCCAGCAGCTTAAGGGTATCGCAGCCCCAGCATTTT.

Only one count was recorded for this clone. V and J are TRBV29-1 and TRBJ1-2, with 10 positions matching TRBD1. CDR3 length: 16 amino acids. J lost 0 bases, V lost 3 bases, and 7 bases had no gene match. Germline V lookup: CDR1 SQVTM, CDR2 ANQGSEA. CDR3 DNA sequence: TGCAGCGTTGATCTTAGACAGGGGGCCACTAACTATGGCTACACCTTC. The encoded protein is CSVDLRQGATNYGYTF.

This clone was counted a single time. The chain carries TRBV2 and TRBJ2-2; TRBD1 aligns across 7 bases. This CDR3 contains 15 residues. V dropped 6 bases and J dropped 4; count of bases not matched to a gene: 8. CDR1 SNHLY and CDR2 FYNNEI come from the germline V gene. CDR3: CASRNDRAVTGELFF. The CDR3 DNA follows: TGTGCCAGCAGGAACGACAGGGCCGTCACCGGGGAGCTGTTTTTT.

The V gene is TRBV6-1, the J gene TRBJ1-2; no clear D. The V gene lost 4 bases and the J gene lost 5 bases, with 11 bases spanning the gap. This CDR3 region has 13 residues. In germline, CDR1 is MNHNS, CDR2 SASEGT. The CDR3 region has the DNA TGTGCCAGCAGTGTGGAGGGCCGATATGGCTACACCTTC. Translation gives CASSVEGRYGYTF.

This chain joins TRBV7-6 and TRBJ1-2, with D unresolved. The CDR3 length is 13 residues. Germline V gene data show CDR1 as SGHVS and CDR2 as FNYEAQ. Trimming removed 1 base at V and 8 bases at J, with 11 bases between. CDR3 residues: CASSLGVSSGYTF. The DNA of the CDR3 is TGTGCCAGCAGCTTAGGGGTCAGTTCGGGCTACACCTTC.

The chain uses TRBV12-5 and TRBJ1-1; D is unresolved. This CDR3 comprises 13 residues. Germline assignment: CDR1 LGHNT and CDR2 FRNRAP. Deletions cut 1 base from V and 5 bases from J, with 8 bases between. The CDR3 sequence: CASGLAPGTEAFF. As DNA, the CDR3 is TGTGCTAGTGGTTTGGCGCCGGGGACTGAAGCTTTCTTT.

The CDR3 spells CASSMSPPYYGYTF. The CDR3 nucleotides read TGTGCCAGTAGTATGTCTCCCCCCTACTATGGCTACACCTTC. V usage is TRBV19 and J usage is TRBJ1-2; no clear D. Germline-derived CDR1 and CDR2 are LNHDA and SQIVND (reference sequence). The CDR3 extends over 14 amino acids. Trimming shortened V by 3 bases and J by 3 bases, and 11 bases separated the two germline ends. Variable domain in full (rest from reference TRBV19 and TRBJ1-2): DGGITQSPKYLFRKEGQNVTLSCEQNLNHDAMYWYRQDPGQGLRLIYYSQIVNDFQKGDIAEGYSVSREKKESFPLTVTSAQKNPTAFYLCASSMSPPYYGYTFGSGTRLTVV.

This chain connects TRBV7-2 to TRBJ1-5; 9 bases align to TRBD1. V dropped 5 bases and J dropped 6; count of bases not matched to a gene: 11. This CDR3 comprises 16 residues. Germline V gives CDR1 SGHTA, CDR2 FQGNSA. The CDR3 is CASSTLQGAPGQPQHF. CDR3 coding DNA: TGTGCCAGCAGCACATTACAGGGGGCGCCCGGTCAGCCCCAGCATTTT.

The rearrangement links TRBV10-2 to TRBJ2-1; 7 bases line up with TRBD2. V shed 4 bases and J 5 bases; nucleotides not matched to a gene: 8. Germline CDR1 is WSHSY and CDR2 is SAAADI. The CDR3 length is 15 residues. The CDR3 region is CASSGGEGVDNEQFF. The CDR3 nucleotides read TGCGCCAGCAGTGGGGGGGAGGGTGTCGACAATGAGCAGTTCTTC.

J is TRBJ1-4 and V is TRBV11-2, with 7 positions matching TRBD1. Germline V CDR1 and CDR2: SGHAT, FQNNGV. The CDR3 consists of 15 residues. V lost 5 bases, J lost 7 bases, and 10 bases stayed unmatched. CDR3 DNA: TGTGCCAGCAGCCTATCGACAGGGTTTGGTGAAAAACTGTTTTTT. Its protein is CASSLSTGFGEKLFF.

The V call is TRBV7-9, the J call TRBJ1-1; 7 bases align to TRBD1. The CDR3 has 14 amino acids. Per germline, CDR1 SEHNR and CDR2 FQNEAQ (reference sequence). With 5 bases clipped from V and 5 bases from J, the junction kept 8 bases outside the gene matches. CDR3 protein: CASSLTGDYTEAFF. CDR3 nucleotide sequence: TGTGCCAGCAGCCTAACAGGGGACTATACTGAAGCTTTCTTT.

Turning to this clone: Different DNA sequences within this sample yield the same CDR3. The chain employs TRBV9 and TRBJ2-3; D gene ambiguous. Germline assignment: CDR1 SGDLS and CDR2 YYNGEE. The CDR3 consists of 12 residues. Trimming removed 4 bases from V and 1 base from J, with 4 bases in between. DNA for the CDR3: TGTGCCAGCAGCAAGCGCACAGATACGCAGTATTTT. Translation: CASSKRTDTQYF.

The CDR3 sequence: CASSSPPGQGAQQPQHF. CDR3 in DNA: TGTGCCAGTAGTAGCCCTCCGGGACAGGGGGCTCAGCAGCCCCAGCATTTT. J is TRBJ1-5 and V is TRBV19; 12 bases are a match to TRBD1. J was trimmed by 7 bases and V by 4 bases; bases with no gene match: 11. The germline gives CDR1 LNHDA, CDR2 SQIVND (reference sequence). The CDR3 loop spans 17 amino acids.

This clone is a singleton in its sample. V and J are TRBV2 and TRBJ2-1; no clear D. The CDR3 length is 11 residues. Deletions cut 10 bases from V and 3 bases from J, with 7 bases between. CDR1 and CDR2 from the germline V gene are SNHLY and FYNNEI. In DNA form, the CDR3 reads TGTGCCACCAAATACTACAATGAGCAGTTCTTC. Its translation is CATKYYNEQFF.

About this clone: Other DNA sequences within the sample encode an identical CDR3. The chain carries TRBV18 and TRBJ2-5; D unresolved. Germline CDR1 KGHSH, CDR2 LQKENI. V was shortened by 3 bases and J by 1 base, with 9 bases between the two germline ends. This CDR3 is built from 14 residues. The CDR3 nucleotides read TGTGCCAGCTCACCGCCGAGCAGCCAAGAGACCCAGTACTTC. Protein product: CASSPPSSQETQYF.

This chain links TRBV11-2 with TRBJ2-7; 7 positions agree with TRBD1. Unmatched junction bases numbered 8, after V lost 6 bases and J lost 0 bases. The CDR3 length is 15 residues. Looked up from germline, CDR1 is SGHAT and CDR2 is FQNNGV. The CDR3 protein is CASSPLGQSSYEQYF. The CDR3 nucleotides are TGTGCCAGCAGTCCACTGGGACAGAGCTCCTACGAGCAGTACTTC. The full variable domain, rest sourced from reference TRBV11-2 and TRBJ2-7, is EAGVAQSPRYKIIEKRQSVAFWCNPISGHATLYWYQQILGQGPKLLIQFQNNGVVDDSQLPKDRFSAERLKGVDSTLKIQPAKLEDSAVYLCASSPLGQSSYEQYFGPGTRLTVT.

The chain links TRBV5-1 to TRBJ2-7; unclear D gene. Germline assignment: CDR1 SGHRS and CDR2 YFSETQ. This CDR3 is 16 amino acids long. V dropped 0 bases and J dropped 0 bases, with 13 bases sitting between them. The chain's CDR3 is CASSLGHAQTSYEQYF. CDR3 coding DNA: TGCGCCAGCAGCTTGGGCCATGCACAGACCTCCTACGAGCAGTACTTC. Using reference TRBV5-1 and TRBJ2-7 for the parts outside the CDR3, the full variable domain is KAGVTQTPRYLIKTRGQQVTLSCSPISGHRSVSWYQQTPGQGLQFLFEYFSETQRNKGNFPGRFSGRQFSNSRSEMNVSTLELGDSALYLCASSLGHAQTSYEQYFGPGTRLTVT.